The rows below give T cell receptor beta chains drawn from one sample of a study of T cell responses to AZD1222 COVID-19 vaccine. Method: immunoSEQ multiplex PCR; TCRdb's copy keeps in-frame clones and lacks some. The repertoire holds about 70,000 clones, with 88% as singletons. Source: peripheral blood, taken 28 days after the second dose of the MenACWY control vaccine. All receptors come from an adult who received the MenACWY meningococcal vaccine as a control. Each CDR3 is given with its conserved first and last residue. The D gene is left open where the match is weak. Clone size is given for some rows only: seen once, a few or many times, or a class if the clone is expanded.

d_gene: .; len: 11; j_gene: TRBJ2-7; abundance: .; v_gene: TRBV19; CDR3aa: CASSRQTEQYF; CDR3nt: TGTGCCAGTAGTAGACAGACAGAGCAGTACTTC
d_gene: .; len: 14; j_gene: TRBJ1-2; abundance: once; v_gene: TRBV25-1; CDR3aa: CASSEYEPPYGYTF; CDR3nt: TGTGCCAGCAGTGAATATGAACCTCCCTATGGCTACACCTTC
d_gene: .; len: 13; j_gene: TRBJ1-2; abundance: .; v_gene: TRBV27; CDR3aa: CASTGHPIYGYTF; CDR3nt: TGTGCCAGCACTGGACACCCGATCTATGGCTACACCTTC
d_gene: TRBD1; len: 14; j_gene: TRBJ2-7; abundance: .; v_gene: TRBV5-1; CDR3aa: CASSSNRGEYEQYF; CDR3nt: TGCGCCAGCAGCTCGAACAGGGGAGAGTACGAGCAGTACTTC
d_gene: TRBD2; len: 15; j_gene: TRBJ2-1; abundance: .; v_gene: TRBV19; CDR3aa: CASTFSGRGYNEQFF; CDR3nt: TGTGCCAGTACCTTTAGCGGGAGAGGCTACAATGAGCAGTTCTTC
d_gene: .; len: 18; j_gene: TRBJ2-3; abundance: .; v_gene: TRBV27; CDR3aa: CASSLRTDIYLNTDTQYF; CDR3nt: TGTGCCAGCAGTTTAAGGACCGACATCTACCTGAACACAGATACGCAGTATTTT
d_gene: .; len: 14; j_gene: TRBJ2-7; abundance: .; v_gene: TRBV28; CDR3aa: CASSLSPSPYEQYF; CDR3nt: TGTGCCAGCAGTTTGAGTCCGAGCCCCTACGAGCAGTACTTC
d_gene: .; len: 11; j_gene: TRBJ2-7; abundance: .; v_gene: TRBV7-9; CDR3aa: CASSLLYEQYF; CDR3nt: TGTGCCAGCAGCTTACTATACGAGCAGTACTTC
d_gene: TRBD2; len: 14; j_gene: TRBJ2-7; abundance: .; v_gene: TRBV27; CDR3aa: CATRFGRESYEQYF; CDR3nt: TGTGCCACCCGTTTTGGGCGGGAGAGCTACGAGCAGTACTTC
d_gene: TRBD2; len: 13; j_gene: TRBJ2-7; abundance: .; v_gene: TRBV10-1; CDR3aa: CASSELPSGEQYF; CDR3nt: TGCGCCAGCAGTGAGTTGCCTAGCGGCGAGCAGTACTTC
d_gene: .; len: 14; j_gene: TRBJ2-7; abundance: .; v_gene: TRBV18; CDR3aa: CASSPRVGSYEQYF; CDR3nt: TGTGCCAGCTCACCACGGGTGGGGTCCTACGAGCAGTACTTC
d_gene: TRBD1; len: 14; j_gene: TRBJ2-7; abundance: .; v_gene: TRBV6-5; CDR3aa: CASSYSTGSREQYF; CDR3nt: TGTGCCAGCAGTTACTCGACAGGGAGTCGCGAGCAGTACTTC
d_gene: .; len: 16; j_gene: TRBJ1-3; abundance: .; v_gene: TRBV7-2; CDR3aa: CASSLTWDTSGNTIYF; CDR3nt: TGTGCCAGCAGCTTAACTTGGGATACCTCTGGAAACACCATATATTTT
d_gene: .; len: 14; j_gene: TRBJ2-7; abundance: .; v_gene: TRBV19; CDR3aa: CASSIEGGAYEQYF; CDR3nt: TGTGCCAGTAGTATAGAGGGCGGAGCCTACGAGCAGTACTTC
d_gene: .; len: 16; j_gene: TRBJ1-1; abundance: .; v_gene: TRBV11-2; CDR3aa: CASSSPATDGGTEAFF; CDR3nt: TGTGCCAGCAGCTCCCCCGCTACCGATGGAGGCACTGAAGCTTTCTTT
d_gene: TRBD1; len: 14; j_gene: TRBJ1-2; abundance: .; v_gene: TRBV7-2; CDR3aa: CASSGGTGSHGYTF; CDR3nt: TGTGCCAGCAGCGGAGGGACAGGGAGCCATGGCTACACCTTC
d_gene: .; len: 13; j_gene: TRBJ1-5; abundance: .; v_gene: TRBV28; CDR3aa: CATRRQARTPQHF; CDR3nt: TGTGCCACCCGAAGACAGGCGAGAACGCCCCAGCATTTT
d_gene: .; len: 17; j_gene: TRBJ2-1; abundance: .; v_gene: TRBV21-1; CDR3aa: CASSKTSGGYSYNEQFF; CDR3nt: TGTGCCAGCAGCAAGACTAGCGGGGGCTATTCCTACAATGAGCAGTTCTTC
d_gene: .; len: 15; j_gene: TRBJ1-1; abundance: .; v_gene: TRBV29-1; CDR3aa: CSVADGNSFGTEAFF; CDR3nt: TGCAGCGTGGCGGACGGAAATTCCTTCGGCACTGAAGCTTTCTTT
d_gene: TRBD1; len: 13; j_gene: TRBJ2-1; abundance: .; v_gene: TRBV5-1; CDR3aa: CASTPGQGNEQFF; CDR3nt: TGCGCCAGCACCCCTGGACAGGGCAATGAGCAGTTCTTC
d_gene: TRBD2; len: 16; j_gene: TRBJ2-1; abundance: few; v_gene: TRBV27; CDR3aa: CASSWGTSGGYNEQFF; CDR3nt: TGTGCCAGCAGTTGGGGCACTAGCGGAGGCTACAATGAGCAGTTCTTC
d_gene: TRBD1; len: 15; j_gene: TRBJ1-5; abundance: .; v_gene: TRBV5-1; CDR3aa: CASSSTGGGNQPQHF; CDR3nt: TGCGCCAGCAGCTCGACAGGGGGCGGCAATCAGCCCCAGCATTTT
d_gene: TRBD1; len: 15; j_gene: TRBJ2-7; abundance: .; v_gene: TRBV5-1; CDR3aa: CASSARTGGGYEQYF; CDR3nt: TGCGCCAGCAGCGCCCGGACAGGGGGAGGCTACGAGCAGTACTTC
d_gene: TRBD1; len: 16; j_gene: TRBJ1-6; abundance: .; v_gene: TRBV9; CDR3aa: CASSANFQGVRSPLHF; CDR3nt: TGTGCCAGCAGCGCGAATTTCCAGGGGGTCCGTTCACCCCTCCACTTT
d_gene: TRBD1; len: 18; j_gene: TRBJ1-5; abundance: .; v_gene: TRBV28; CDR3aa: CASRSGTGGPYSNQPQHF; CDR3nt: TGTGCCAGCCGCTCGGGGACAGGGGGACCGTATAGCAATCAGCCCCAGCATTTT
d_gene: .; len: 16; j_gene: TRBJ2-1; abundance: .; v_gene: TRBV5-5; CDR3aa: CASTADRSGSRDEQFF; CDR3nt: TGTGCCAGCACCGCGGACAGAAGTGGGAGTAGAGATGAGCAGTTCTTC
d_gene: .; len: 12; j_gene: TRBJ2-3; abundance: .; v_gene: TRBV5-4; CDR3aa: CASSLRGNTQYF; CDR3nt: TGTGCCAGCAGCTTGAGGGGTAATACGCAGTATTTT
d_gene: .; len: 14; j_gene: TRBJ1-1; abundance: .; v_gene: TRBV5-1; CDR3aa: CASSPGTVNTEAFF; CDR3nt: TGCGCCAGCAGCCCCGGGACGGTTAACACTGAAGCTTTCTTT
d_gene: TRBD2; len: 16; j_gene: TRBJ2-5; abundance: .; v_gene: TRBV18; CDR3aa: CASSPRSSGLQETQYF; CDR3nt: TGTGCCAGCTCACCCAGGTCTAGCGGGCTTCAAGAGACCCAGTACTTC
d_gene: TRBD1; len: 16; j_gene: TRBJ1-6; abundance: .; v_gene: TRBV5-1; CDR3aa: CASSLGTGPPYPPLHF; CDR3nt: TGCGCCAGCAGCTTGGGGACAGGACCCCCTTATCCACCCCTCCACTTT
d_gene: TRBD1; len: 15; j_gene: TRBJ1-1; abundance: .; v_gene: TRBV5-1; CDR3aa: CASSLADRVGTEAFF; CDR3nt: TGCGCCAGCAGCTTGGCGGACAGGGTCGGGACTGAAGCTTTCTTT
d_gene: TRBD1; len: 14; j_gene: TRBJ2-5; abundance: .; v_gene: TRBV5-1; CDR3aa: CASSFRTGSETQYF; CDR3nt: TGCGCCAGCAGCTTCAGGACAGGGTCAGAGACCCAGTACTTC
d_gene: .; len: 14; j_gene: TRBJ1-1; abundance: .; v_gene: TRBV5-1; CDR3aa: CASSLRQLNTEAFF; CDR3nt: TGCGCCAGCAGCTTGAGACAGCTGAACACTGAAGCTTTCTTT
d_gene: TRBD1; len: 19; j_gene: TRBJ1-4; abundance: .; v_gene: TRBV11-2; CDR3aa: CASSLDRTGLDTTNEKLFF; CDR3nt: TGTGCCAGCAGCTTAGATCGGACAGGGCTCGACACAACTAATGAAAAACTGTTTTTT
d_gene: TRBD2; len: 17; j_gene: TRBJ2-1; abundance: .; v_gene: TRBV7-9; CDR3aa: CASSLGTSGRTYNEQFF; CDR3nt: TGTGCCAGCAGCTTAGGTACTAGCGGACGGACCTACAATGAGCAGTTCTTC
d_gene: TRBD1; len: 14; j_gene: TRBJ1-1; abundance: .; v_gene: TRBV11-2; CDR3aa: CASRSGQGDTEAFF; CDR3nt: TGTGCCAGCAGATCTGGACAGGGCGACACTGAAGCTTTCTTT
d_gene: TRBD2; len: 14; j_gene: TRBJ2-2; abundance: .; v_gene: TRBV5-4; CDR3aa: CASGTSGSHGELFF; CDR3nt: TGTGCCAGCGGGACTAGCGGGTCGCACGGGGAGCTGTTTTTT
d_gene: .; len: 16; j_gene: TRBJ1-1; abundance: .; v_gene: TRBV18; CDR3aa: CASSPPWGAMNTEAFF; CDR3nt: TGTGCCAGCTCACCACCGTGGGGGGCTATGAACACTGAAGCTTTCTTT
d_gene: .; len: 9; j_gene: TRBJ1-2; abundance: .; v_gene: TRBV29-1; CDR3aa: CSPGYGYTF; CDR3nt: TGCAGCCCAGGGTATGGCTACACCTTC
d_gene: TRBD1; len: 16; j_gene: TRBJ2-3; abundance: .; v_gene: TRBV5-1; CDR3aa: CASGEGTGPSTDTQYF; CDR3nt: TGCGCCAGCGGGGAAGGGACAGGTCCTAGCACAGATACGCAGTATTTT
d_gene: .; len: 13; j_gene: TRBJ1-5; abundance: .; v_gene: TRBV6-5; CDR3aa: CASSYSIGQPQHF; CDR3nt: TGTGCCAGCAGTTACTCGATAGGTCAGCCCCAGCATTTT